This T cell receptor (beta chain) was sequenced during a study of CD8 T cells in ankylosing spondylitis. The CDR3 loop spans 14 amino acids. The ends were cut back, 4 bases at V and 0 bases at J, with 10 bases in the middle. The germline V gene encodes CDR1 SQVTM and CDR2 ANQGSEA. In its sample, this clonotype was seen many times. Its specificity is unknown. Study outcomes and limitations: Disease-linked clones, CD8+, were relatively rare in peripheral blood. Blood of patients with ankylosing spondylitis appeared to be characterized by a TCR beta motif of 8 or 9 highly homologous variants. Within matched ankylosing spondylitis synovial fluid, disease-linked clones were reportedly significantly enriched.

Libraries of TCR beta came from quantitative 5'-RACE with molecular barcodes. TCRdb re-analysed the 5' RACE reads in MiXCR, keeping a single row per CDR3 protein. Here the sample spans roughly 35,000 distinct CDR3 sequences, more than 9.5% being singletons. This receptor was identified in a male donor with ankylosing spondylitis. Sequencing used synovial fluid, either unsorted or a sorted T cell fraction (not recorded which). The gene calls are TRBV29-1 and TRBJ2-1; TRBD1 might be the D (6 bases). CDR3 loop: CSVAGASSYNEQFF. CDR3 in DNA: TGCAGCGTTGCAGGGGCTAGCTCCTACAATGAGCAGTTCTTC.